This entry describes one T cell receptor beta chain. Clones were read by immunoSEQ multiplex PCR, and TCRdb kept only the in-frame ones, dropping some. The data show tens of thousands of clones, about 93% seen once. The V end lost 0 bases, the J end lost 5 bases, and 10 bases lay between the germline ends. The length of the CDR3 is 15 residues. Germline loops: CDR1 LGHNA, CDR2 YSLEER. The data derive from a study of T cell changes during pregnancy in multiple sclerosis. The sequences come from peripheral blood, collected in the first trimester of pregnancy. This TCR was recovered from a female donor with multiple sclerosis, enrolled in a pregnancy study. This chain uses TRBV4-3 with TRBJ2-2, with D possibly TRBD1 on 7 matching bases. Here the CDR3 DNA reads TGCGCCAGCAGCCAAGATCCAGGGGGGACCGGGGAGCTGTTTTTT. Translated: CASSQDPGGTGELFF.